The entry that follows covers one T cell receptor (beta chain) sequence. The target antigen is unknown. The sample is drawn from a study of T cells in localized non-small cell lung cancer. Findings and caveats of the study: Longer overall survival associated with higher blood T cell density; shorter survival with higher adjacent-lung clonality. Adjacent uninvolved lung tissue had the highest T cell clonality, exceeding tumor. Heterogeneity is still possible, as just one tumor region was sequenced. Adjacent lung tissue had a median about 60 of the top 100 clones found in the tumor.

The repertoire was sequenced with immunoSEQ multiplex PCR; TCRdb's copy has only in-frame clones and lacks some. The sample has some 64,000 clones; roughly 80% are singletons. Germline V lookup: CDR1 SGHRS, CDR2 YFSETQ. This CDR3 contains 19 residues. The ends lost 1 base at V and 6 bases at J; junction bases unmatched: 15. The sequenced sample was PBMCs, obtained before any cancer treatment. This TCR was sampled from a man between 40 and 75 years old with stage II lung adenocarcinoma. The chain carries TRBV5-1 and TRBJ2-1; 11 bases agree with TRBD2. As DNA, the CDR3 is TGCGCCAGCAGCTTGCCCAGGGGTACTAGCGGGAGATTTGGCAATGAGCAGTTCTTC. Protein: CASSLPRGTSGRFGNEQFF. Based on the CDR3 plus reference TRBV5-1 and TRBJ2-1, the full variable domain is KAGVTQTPRYLIKTRGQQVTLSCSPISGHRSVSWYQQTPGQGLQFLFEYFSETQRNKGNFPGRFSGRQFSNSRSEMNVSTLELGDSALYLCASSLPRGTSGRFGNEQFFGPGTRLTVL.